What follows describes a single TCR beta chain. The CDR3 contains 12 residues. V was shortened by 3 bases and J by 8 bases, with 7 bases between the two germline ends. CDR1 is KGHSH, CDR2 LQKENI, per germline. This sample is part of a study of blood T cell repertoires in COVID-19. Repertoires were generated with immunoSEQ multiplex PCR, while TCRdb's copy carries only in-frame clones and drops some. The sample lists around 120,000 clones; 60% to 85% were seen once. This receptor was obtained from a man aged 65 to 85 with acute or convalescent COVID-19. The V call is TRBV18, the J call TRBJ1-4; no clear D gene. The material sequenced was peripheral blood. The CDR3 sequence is CASSPSGEKLFF. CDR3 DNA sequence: TGTGCCAGCTCACCCTCGGGAGAAAAACTGTTTTTT.